This TCR beta chain was found in a study of shared clonotypes between healthy human individuals (TCRdb year 2020). Study-level background: Two women and a few men aged 18 to 49 years were included in the cohort. For each donor, CD4 naive and CD4 memory were each run on three plates, CD8 naive on two plates, and CD8 memory on one plate. The study deeply sequenced blood TCR repertoires of several healthy adults to estimate repertoire size and the extent of clonotype sharing between individuals. Libraries were prepared and TCR repertoires were sequenced by different laboratories using diverse techniques, in order to increase sequencing depth and limit assay-specific biases. Each donor's leukapheresis produced roughly between roughly 0.85 and 10 billion PBMCs. Beyond this particular receptor, the publication reports: Naive subsets generally had larger estimated clonotype richness than memory subsets. Compared with non-shared clonotypes, the clonotypes found in all four sorted-subset donors had higher generation probabilities. Based on pairwise subsampling, the degree of clonotype sharing among donors was expected to be affected by sequencing depth. Sampling was restricted to blood, and TCR repertoires in tissue are likely to differ from TCR repertoires in blood. The genetic and exposure-history diversity represented was limited by the small number of donors. Rarefaction of sorted-subset datasets indicated incomplete sequencing despite the large sequencing depth. When a few donors were compared, the shared fraction of clonotypes was around 5.1% for naive CD4, 3.5% for naive CD8, roughly 2.3% for memory CD4, and 0.35% to 0.4% for memory CD8.

Using the deep immunoSEQ assay, TCR CDR3 regions were amplified from genomic DNA by multiplex PCR. Genomic DNA extracted from each cell subset was distributed evenly over all wells of several immunoSEQ 96-well plates, and each plate served as one replicate. For sorted subsets, approximately 210 ng genomic DNA, equal to 30,000 or so T cell genomes, was loaded into each replicate PCR. The purified libraries were quantified using a Qubit 3.0 fluorometer, sized with a Bioanalyzer 2100, and then quantified again using the KAPA Library Quantification kit. Every immunoSEQ 96-well plate was sequenced on a dedicated single-read 150-cycle Illumina NextSeq 550 flow cell. Per the original workflow: Because the immunoSEQ output included only junctional sequences and no quality scores, the filtering could not be the same as the filtering used for full-length reads. To assign V/J genes and CDR3, sequences were annotated using PyIR, a Python wrapper for IgBLAST v1.9, with IMGT germline references. Any read was removed if the V/J assignment was weak (E-value above 1e-6), the CDR3 was missing, or the read contained stop codons, out-of-frame junctions, or ambiguous translated residues. V3J clonotypes were defined as sequences sharing an identical inferred V gene, J gene, and CDR3 amino acid sequence. To compute the percentage overlap between repertoires, the number of shared unique clonotypes was divided by the size of the smaller repertoire. Three approaches were used to assess repertoire richness: RTK rarefaction, the Chao1 estimator, and Recon v2.1 estimates of unobserved clonotypes. For all TCRbeta clonotypes obtained by the gDNA method from a handful of donors, generation probabilities were computed with OLGA. TCRdb obtained this table from immuneACCESS and retained in-frame rearrangements with V and J assigned. These tables miss some clones; where compared with another copy, unresolved V genes account for less than half of the shortfall, and the remainder is unexplained. Clonal size and the V and J genes are those of that table, whereas D and trimming came from the DNA. A total of around 2.1 million clones appear in this sample, 93% of them only once. 1.5% to 2% of the sample rests with the top ten.

A note on this clone: The specificity of this receptor is unknown. Base quality data are lacking; no much larger clone is found one base away.

CD8 naive samples were obtained by positive selection for CCR7 among CD45RO-negative cells, yielding a CD45RA+CCR7+ population from which TemRA cells were excluded. The donors were healthy, HIV-negative adults with no recently reported acute infections or vaccinations. Every donor was a Caucasian adult residing in Nashville, Tennessee, USA. Blood was collected by leukapheresis, and PBMCs were isolated by Ficoll-Histopaque density gradient centrifugation and then cryopreserved in liquid nitrogen vapor phase. Analytical flow cytometry was used to check the purity and quantity of each magnetically sorted T cell population. Genomic DNA was isolated from each sorted fraction and quantified by UV absorbance on a Nanodrop 2000c. Trimming costs V 3 bases and J 6 bases, and their ends lie 8 bases apart. Per the germline V gene, SGHTA is the CDR1 and FQGTGA is the CDR2. The CDR3, cysteine through phenylalanine, is 13 amino acids long. The entry retains the CDR3 DNA only, 39 bases that are in frame from base 1.

This TCR was sampled from a young man in good health. Some clones in this sample may be carry-over from other donors' samples. This receptor chain uses TRBV7-3 and TRBJ2-2, with an unclear D gene assignment. Sequenced sample: naive CD8+ T cells from PBMCs. This specimen's cell subset or site label, per the study, means: CD45RA+CCR7+. The DNA is TGTGCCAGCAGCTTGAGTTTGGCCGGGGAGCTGTTTTTT. Its amino acids are CASSLSLAGELFF.